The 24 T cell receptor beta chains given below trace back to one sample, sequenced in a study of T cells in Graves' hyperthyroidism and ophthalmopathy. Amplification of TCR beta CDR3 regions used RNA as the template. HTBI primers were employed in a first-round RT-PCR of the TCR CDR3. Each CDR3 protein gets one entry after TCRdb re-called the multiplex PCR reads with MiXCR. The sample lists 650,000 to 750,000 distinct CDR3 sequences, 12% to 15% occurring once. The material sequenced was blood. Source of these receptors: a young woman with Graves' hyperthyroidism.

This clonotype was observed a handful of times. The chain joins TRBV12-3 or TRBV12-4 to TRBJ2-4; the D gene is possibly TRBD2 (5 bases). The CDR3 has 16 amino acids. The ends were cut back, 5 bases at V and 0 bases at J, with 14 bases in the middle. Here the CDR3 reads CASSRGSALAKNIQYF. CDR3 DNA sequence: TGTGCCAGCAGTCGGGGATCTGCTCTAGCCAAAAACATTCAGTACTTC.

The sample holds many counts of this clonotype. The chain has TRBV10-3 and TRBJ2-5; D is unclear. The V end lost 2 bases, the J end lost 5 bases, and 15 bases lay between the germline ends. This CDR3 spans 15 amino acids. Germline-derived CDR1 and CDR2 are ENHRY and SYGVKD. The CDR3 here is CAISEPPPDQETQYF. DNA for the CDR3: TGTGCCATCAGTGAGCCTCCTCCCGATCAGGAGACCCAGTACTTC.

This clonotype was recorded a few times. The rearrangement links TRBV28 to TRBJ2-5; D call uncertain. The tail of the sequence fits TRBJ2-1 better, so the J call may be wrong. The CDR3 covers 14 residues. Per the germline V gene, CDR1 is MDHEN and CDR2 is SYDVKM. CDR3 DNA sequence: TGTGCCAGCAGTTTTCTCGACAATCCAGAGACCCAGTTCTTC. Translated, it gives CASSFLDNPETQFF.

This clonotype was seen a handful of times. The CDR3, as DNA: TGTGCCAGCAGTGGACAGACCTCAGGGGTGGTCACTGAAGCTTTCTTT. It is translated as CASSGQTSGVVTEAFF. The rearrangement joins TRBV25-1 to TRBJ1-1; maybe TRBD1 (6 bases). Germline V CDR1 and CDR2: MGHDK, SYGVNS. Trimming shortened V by 4 bases and J by 4 bases, and 19 bases separated the two germline ends. The length of the CDR3 is 16 residues.

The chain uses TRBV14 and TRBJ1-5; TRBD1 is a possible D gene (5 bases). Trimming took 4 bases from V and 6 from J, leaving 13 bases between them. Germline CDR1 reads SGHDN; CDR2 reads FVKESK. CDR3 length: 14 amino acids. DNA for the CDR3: TGTGCCAGCAGCCGACCAGGGAGGGGTCAGCCCCAGCATTTT. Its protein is CASSRPGRGQPQHF.

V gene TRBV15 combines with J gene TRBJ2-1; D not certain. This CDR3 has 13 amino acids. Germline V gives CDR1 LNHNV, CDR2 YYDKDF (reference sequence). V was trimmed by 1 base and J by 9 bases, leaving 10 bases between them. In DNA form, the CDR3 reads TGTGCCACCAGCAGAGCTCCTGGGTCTGAGCAGTTCTTC. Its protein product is CATSRAPGSEQFF. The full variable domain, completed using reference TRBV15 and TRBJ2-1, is DAMVIQNPRYQVTQFGKPVTLSCSQTLNHNVMYWYQQKSSQAPKLLFHYYDKDFNNEADTPDNFQSRRPNTSFCFLDIRSPGLGDTAMYLCATSRAPGSEQFFGPGTRLTVL.

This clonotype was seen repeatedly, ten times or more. CDR3 in DNA: TGTGCCAGCTCACCAAACGGGAGGCCCACTGAAGCTTTCTTT. Protein product: CASSPNGRPTEAFF. This chain uses TRBV18 with TRBJ1-1; D is ambiguous. Trimming removed 2 bases at V and 4 bases at J, with 11 bases between. Per germline, CDR1 KGHSH and CDR2 LQKENI. There are 14 residues in the CDR3.

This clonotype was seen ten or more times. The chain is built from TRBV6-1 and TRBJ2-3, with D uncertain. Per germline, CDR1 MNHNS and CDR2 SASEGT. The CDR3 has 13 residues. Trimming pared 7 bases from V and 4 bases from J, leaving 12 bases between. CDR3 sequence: CASTTAPADTQYF. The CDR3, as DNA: TGTGCCAGCACAACAGCCCCCGCAGATACGCAGTATTTT.

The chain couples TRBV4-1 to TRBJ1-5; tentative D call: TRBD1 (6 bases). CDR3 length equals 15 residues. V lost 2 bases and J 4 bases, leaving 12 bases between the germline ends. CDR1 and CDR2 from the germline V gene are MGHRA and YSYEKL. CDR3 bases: TGCGCCAGCAGCCAAACAGGGAAAGGGAATCAGCCCCAGCATTTT. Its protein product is CASSQTGKGNQPQHF.

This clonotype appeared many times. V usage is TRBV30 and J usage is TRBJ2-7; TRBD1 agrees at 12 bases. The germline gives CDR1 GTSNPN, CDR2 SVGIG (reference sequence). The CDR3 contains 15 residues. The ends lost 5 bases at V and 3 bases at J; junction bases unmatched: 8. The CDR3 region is CAWGTGTGGFYEQYF. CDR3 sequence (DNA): TGTGCCTGGGGGACCGGGACAGGGGGCTTCTACGAGCAGTACTTC.

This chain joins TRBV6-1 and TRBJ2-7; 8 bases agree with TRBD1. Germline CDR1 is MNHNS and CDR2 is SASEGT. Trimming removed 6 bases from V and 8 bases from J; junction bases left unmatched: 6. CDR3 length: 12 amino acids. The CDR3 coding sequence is TGTGCCAGCAGGGTAGACAGGGGAAAGCAGTACTTC. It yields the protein CASRVDRGKQYF.

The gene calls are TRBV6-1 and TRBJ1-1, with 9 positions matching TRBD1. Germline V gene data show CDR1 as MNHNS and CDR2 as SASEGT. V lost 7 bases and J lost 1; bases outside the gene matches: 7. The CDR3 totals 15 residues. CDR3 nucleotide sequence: TGTGCCAGCATTCACAGGGGGCAGCCGAACACTGAAGCTTTCTTT. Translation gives CASIHRGQPNTEAFF.

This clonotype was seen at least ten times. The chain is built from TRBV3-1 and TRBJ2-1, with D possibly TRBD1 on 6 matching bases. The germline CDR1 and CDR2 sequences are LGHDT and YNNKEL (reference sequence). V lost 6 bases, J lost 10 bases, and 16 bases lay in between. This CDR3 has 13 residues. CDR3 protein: CASSHDPQGEQFF. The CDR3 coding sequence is TGTGCCAGCAGTCATGACCCCCAGGGGGAGCAGTTCTTC.

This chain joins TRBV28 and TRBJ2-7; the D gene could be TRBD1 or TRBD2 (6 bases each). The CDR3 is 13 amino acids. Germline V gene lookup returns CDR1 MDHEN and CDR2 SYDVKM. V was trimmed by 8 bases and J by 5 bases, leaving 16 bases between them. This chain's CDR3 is CASRDRGQDEQYF. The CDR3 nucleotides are TGTGCCAGCCGAGATCGGGGGCAGGACGAGCAGTACTTC. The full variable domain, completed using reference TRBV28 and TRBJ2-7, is DVKVTQSSRYLVKRTGEKVFLECVQDMDHENMFWYRQDPGLGLRLIYFSYDVKMKEKGDIPEGYSVSREKKERFSLILESASTNQTSMYLCASRDRGQDEQYFGPGTRLTVT.

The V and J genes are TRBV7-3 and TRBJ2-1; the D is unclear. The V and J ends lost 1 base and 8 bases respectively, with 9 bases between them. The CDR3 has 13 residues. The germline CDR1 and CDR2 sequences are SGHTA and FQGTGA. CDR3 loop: CASSLRKAHEQFF. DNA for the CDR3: TGTGCCAGCAGCTTAAGGAAGGCCCATGAGCAGTTCTTC. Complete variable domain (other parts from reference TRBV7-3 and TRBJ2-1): GAGVSQTPSNKVTEKGKYVELRCDPISGHTALYWYRQSLGQGPEFLIYFQGTGAADDSGLPNDRFFAVRPEGSVSTLKIQRTERGDSAVYLCASSLRKAHEQFFGPGTRLTVL.

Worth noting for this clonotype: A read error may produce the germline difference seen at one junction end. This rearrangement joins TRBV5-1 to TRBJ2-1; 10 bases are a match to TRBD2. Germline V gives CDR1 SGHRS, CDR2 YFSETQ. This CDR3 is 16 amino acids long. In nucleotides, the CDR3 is TGCGCCAGCAGCACCGTAGCGGGAGGCCTCTACAATGGGCAGTTCTTC. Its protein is CASSTVAGGLYNGQFF.

The CDR3 DNA follows: TGTGCCAGTAGTATAATAGCGGGGGGTGGAAATGAGCAGTTCTTC. Encoded protein: CASSIIAGGGNEQFF. The chain combines TRBV19 with TRBJ2-1; the match to TRBD2 covers 10 bases. J gave up 7 bases and V 2 bases, and 5 bases lay outside the gene matches. Germline lookup yields CDR1 LNHDA and CDR2 SQIVND (reference sequence). The CDR3 spans 15 residues. The entire variable domain, with the rest obtained from reference TRBV19 and TRBJ2-1, is as follows: DGGITQSPKYLFRKEGQNVTLSCEQNLNHDAMYWYRQDPGQGLRLIYYSQIVNDFQKGDIAEGYSVSREKKESFPLTVTSAQKNPTAFYLCASSIIAGGGNEQFFGPGTRLTVL.

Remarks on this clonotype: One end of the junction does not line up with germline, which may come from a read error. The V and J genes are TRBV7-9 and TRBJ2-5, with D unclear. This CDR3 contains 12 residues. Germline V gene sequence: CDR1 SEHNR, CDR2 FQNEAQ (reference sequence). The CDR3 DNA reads TGTGCCAGCAGCTCACCCTCCGGGCCGTACCACTTC. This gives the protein CASSSPSGPYHF.

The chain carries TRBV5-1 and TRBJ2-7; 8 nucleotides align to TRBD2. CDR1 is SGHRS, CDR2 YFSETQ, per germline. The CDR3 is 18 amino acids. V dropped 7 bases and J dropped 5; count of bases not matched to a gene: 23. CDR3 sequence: CASAYASGGRLSSHEQYF. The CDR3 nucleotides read TGCGCCAGCGCGTACGCATCGGGGGGGCGCCTGAGTTCCCACGAGCAGTACTTC.

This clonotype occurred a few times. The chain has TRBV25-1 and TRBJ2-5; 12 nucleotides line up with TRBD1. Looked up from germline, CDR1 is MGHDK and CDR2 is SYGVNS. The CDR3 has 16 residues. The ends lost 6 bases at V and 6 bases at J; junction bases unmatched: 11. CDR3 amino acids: CASSQTGTGGGKTQYF. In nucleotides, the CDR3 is TGTGCCAGCAGCCAAACCGGGACAGGGGGCGGCAAGACCCAGTACTTC.

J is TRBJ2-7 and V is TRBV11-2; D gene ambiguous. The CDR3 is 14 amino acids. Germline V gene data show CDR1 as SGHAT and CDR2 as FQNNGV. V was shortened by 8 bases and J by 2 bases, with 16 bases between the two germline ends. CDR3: CASAAPGTAYEQYF. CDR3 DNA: TGTGCCAGCGCGGCTCCCGGAACTGCCTACGAGCAGTACTTC.

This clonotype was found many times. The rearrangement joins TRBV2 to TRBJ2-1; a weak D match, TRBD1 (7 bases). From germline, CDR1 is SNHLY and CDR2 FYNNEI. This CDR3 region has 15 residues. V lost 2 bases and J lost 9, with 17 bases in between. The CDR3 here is CASSETAGGIGEQFF. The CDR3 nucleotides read TGTGCCAGCAGTGAAACGGCAGGGGGGATAGGTGAGCAGTTCTTC.

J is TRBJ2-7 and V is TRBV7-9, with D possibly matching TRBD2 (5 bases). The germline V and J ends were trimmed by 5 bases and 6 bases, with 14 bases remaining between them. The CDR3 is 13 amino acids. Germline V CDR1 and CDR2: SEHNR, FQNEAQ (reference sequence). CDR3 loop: CASSPPLAGEQYF. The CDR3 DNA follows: TGTGCCAGCAGCCCGCCGCTAGCAGGCGAGCAGTACTTC.

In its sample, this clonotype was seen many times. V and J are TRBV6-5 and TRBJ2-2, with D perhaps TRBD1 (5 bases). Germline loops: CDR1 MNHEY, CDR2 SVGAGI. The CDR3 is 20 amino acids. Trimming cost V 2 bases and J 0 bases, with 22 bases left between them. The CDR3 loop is CASSYPSPGPLGANTGELFF. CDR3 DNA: TGTGCCAGCAGTTACCCGTCTCCGGGCCCCTTAGGGGCGAACACCGGGGAGCTGTTTTTT.